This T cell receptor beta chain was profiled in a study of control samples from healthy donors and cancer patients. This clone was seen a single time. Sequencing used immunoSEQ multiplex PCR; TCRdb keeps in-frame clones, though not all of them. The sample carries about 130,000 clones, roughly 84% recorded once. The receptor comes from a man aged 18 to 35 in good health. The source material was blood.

CDR3 sequence (DNA): TGTGCCAGCAGCTTGGCCGGGACAGGGAACGAGCAGTACTTC. Its protein is CASSLAGTGNEQYF. The chain couples TRBV5-6 to TRBJ2-7; 9 bases are shared with TRBD1. The J segment lost 5 bases and the V segment lost 0 bases, leaving 3 bases of the junction unmatched. From germline, CDR1 is SGHDT and CDR2 YYEEEE. This CDR3 comprises 14 residues.